This T cell receptor (beta chain) was identified in a study of cytomegalovirus exposure and HLA in healthy donors. Study summary: Clustering assigned about 76% of the approximately 400 genotyped donors to the Caucasian-associated ancestry cluster.

The germline gives CDR1 MNHEY, CDR2 SVGAGI. The junction had 6 bases not matched to a gene; V was cut back by 7 bases and J by 0 bases. CDR3 size: 14 residues. The study sampled nominally healthy donors, though unrecorded immune exposures were likely. The PCR used 60 Vbeta and 13 Jbeta primers. How the authors handled the data: Among the unique TCR beta chains that a later analysis counted, about 86 million in all, some 10 million were shared. The method was immunoSEQ multiplex PCR; TCRdb's version includes in-frame clones alone and lacks a portion of them. V, J and clone size reflect that table, while D and trimming were determined from the DNA. The table has more than 140,000 clones, roughly 64% seen once. Worth noting for this clone: Its specificity is unknown.

Points from the study as a whole: Information on immune exposure was restricted to one variable (CMV serostatus).

Sequencing was done on a sample of PBMCs. The V gene is TRBV6-5, the J gene TRBJ2-7; 7 nucleotides align to TRBD1. This clonotype was sampled from a woman in her 30s in good health and CMV-seropositive. CDR3 coding DNA: TGTGCCAGCAAGAGACAGGGCGACTCCTACGAGCAGTACTTC. This translates into CASKRQGDSYEQYF.